Below are 21 T cell receptor beta chains sequenced from a single sample in a study of shared clonotypes between healthy human individuals. Libraries were prepared by immunoSEQ multiplex PCR; TCRdb keeps only in-frame clonotypes and omits some of them. The table records about 2.4 million clones, 80% to 95% of them present only once. Sequenced sample: naive CD4+ T cells from PBMCs. Subset of the sample: CD45RA+ positively selected. All receptors derive from a young man in good health. Some clones in this sample may be carry-over from other donors' samples.

V usage is TRBV5-1 and J usage is TRBJ2-3; D unclear. V was cut by 6 bases and J by 7 bases, with 12 bases left in between. The germline gives CDR1 SGHRS, CDR2 YFSETQ. This CDR3 comprises 12 residues. CDR3 protein: CASKGSSYTQYF. CDR3 nucleotide sequence: TGCGCCAGCAAGGGTAGCTCCTATACGCAGTATTTT.

The chain has TRBV15 and TRBJ2-5, with D possibly being TRBD2 (6 bases). The V and J ends lost 1 base and 9 bases respectively, with 18 bases between them. Germline V gene data show CDR1 as LNHNV and CDR2 as YYDKDF (reference sequence). The CDR3 runs to 15 residues. The CDR3 loop reads CATSRAGGSTGAQYF. CDR3 in DNA: TGTGCCACCAGCAGAGCCGGAGGGTCCACCGGGGCCCAGTACTTC.

This chain links TRBV25-1 with TRBJ1-5; a possible D gene is TRBD1 (6 bases). V was trimmed by 4 bases and J by 7 bases, leaving 11 bases between them. In germline, CDR1 is MGHDK, CDR2 SYGVNS. This CDR3 has 13 amino acids. DNA for the CDR3: TGTGCCAGCAGTGGGGGGGCCGGGCAGCCCCAGCATTTT. Translation: CASSGGAGQPQHF.

This chain uses TRBV5-4 with TRBJ1-1; maybe TRBD1 (5 bases). CDR3 length: 17 amino acids. Germline-derived CDR1 and CDR2 are SGHNT and YYREEE (reference sequence). Trimming removed 0 bases from V and 0 bases from J, with 15 bases in between. CDR3 nucleotides: TGTGCCAGCAGCTTGGTTGCAGGGATGGTTATGAACACTGAAGCTTTCTTT. Protein product: CASSLVAGMVMNTEAFF. The whole variable domain, filled in from reference TRBV5-4 and TRBJ1-1, reads ETGVTQSPTHLIKTRGQQVTLRCSSQSGHNTVSWYQQALGQGPQFIFQYYREEENGRGNFPPRFSGLQFPNYSSELNVNALELDDSALYLCASSLVAGMVMNTEAFFGQGTRLTVV.

The gene calls are TRBV21-1 and TRBJ2-1; the listed D gene, TRBD2, was not tested against the DNA. TRBV21-1 is an annotated pseudogene. This CDR3 is built from 16 residues. CDR3 amino acids: CASRVKTPGVSDEQFF. The CDR3 DNA follows: TGTGCCAGCAGGGTGAAGACCCCGGGGGTTAGTGATGAGCAGTTCTTC.

J is TRBJ1-2 and V is TRBV5-4; TRBD1 might be the D (5 bases). Germline V lookup: CDR1 SGHNT, CDR2 YYREEE (reference sequence). V was cut by 4 bases and J by 3 bases, with 13 bases left in between. CDR3 size: 14 residues. The CDR3 DNA is TGTGCCAGCAGCCCGGGAGGGACGGACTATGGCTACACCTTC. Its translation: CASSPGGTDYGYTF.

This chain joins TRBV5-4 and TRBJ1-1; tentative D call: TRBD1 (5 bases). Germline CDR1 reads SGHNT; CDR2 reads YYREEE (reference sequence). The CDR3 consists of 13 residues. The V and J ends lost 3 bases and 6 bases respectively, with 12 bases between them. DNA of the CDR3: TGTGCCAGCAGCTCGGGACCGTGGGCTGAAGCTTTCTTT. Translated, it gives CASSSGPWAEAFF.

CDR3 residues: CASSFRDSTGNTIYF. The CDR3 DNA follows: TGTGCCAGCAGTTTTCGGGACAGTACTGGAAACACCATATATTTT. V and J are TRBV6-6 and TRBJ1-3, with TRBD1 identical over 7 bases. The V segment lost 4 bases and the J segment 2 bases; nucleotides outside the gene matches: 5. This CDR3 has 15 residues. The germline V gene encodes CDR1 MNHNY and CDR2 SVGAGI (reference sequence).

The V call is TRBV6-4, the J call TRBJ2-3, with D perhaps matching TRBD2 (5 bases). Germline values: CDR1 MRHNA, CDR2 SNTAGT. The CDR3 is made up of 16 amino acids. V lost 0 bases and J 6 bases, leaving 16 bases between the germline ends. In DNA, the CDR3 is TGTGCCAGCAGTGACTCGAGGAGTAGCGACCTCGATACGCAGTATTTT. Residues: CASSDSRSSDLDTQYF.

The chain combines TRBV27 with TRBJ2-2; 7 nucleotides agree with TRBD2. The CDR3 contains 16 residues. Germline V gene data show CDR1 as MNHEY and CDR2 as SMNVEV (reference sequence). V was clipped by 3 bases and J by 4 bases; unmatched bases: 8. The CDR3 is CASSFWGGRTTGELFF. As DNA, the CDR3 is TGTGCCAGCAGTTTCTGGGGCGGGAGAACCACCGGGGAGCTGTTTTTT.

The rearrangement uses TRBV28 and TRBJ1-1, with 8 bases fitting TRBD1. CDR3 length: 15 amino acids. Germline V CDR1 and CDR2: MDHEN, SYDVKM. After removal of 6 bases from V and 1 base from J, the junction contained 7 bases not matched to a gene. DNA of the CDR3: TGTGCCAGCAGCGCAGGGGGCGCGGCGAACACTGAAGCTTTCTTT. It codes for CASSAGGAANTEAFF.

The J gene is TRBJ1-4, the V gene TRBV6-1; possibly TRBD1 for D (5 bases). The CDR3 length is 15 residues. Germline V gene data show CDR1 as MNHNS and CDR2 as SASEGT. The V end was cut by 1 base, the J end by 2 bases, with 8 bases between. CDR3 nucleotide sequence: TGTGCCAGCAGTGAAGGGGGACCCACTAATGAAAAACTGTTTTTT. It translates to CASSEGGPTNEKLFF.

The chain joins TRBV18 to TRBJ2-7; TRBD1 aligns across 7 bases. The CDR3 is 15 residues long. Germline V CDR1 and CDR2: KGHSH, LQKENI. J was trimmed by 3 bases and V by 2 bases; bases with no gene match: 7. CDR3 in DNA: TGTGCCAGCTCACCAAAGGGACAGCCTTACTACGAGCAGTACTTC. As protein: CASSPKGQPYYEQYF.

The gene calls are TRBV6-6 and TRBJ2-2; D possibly corresponds to TRBD1 (7 bases). V lost 6 bases and J lost 6, with 17 bases in between. The CDR3 consists of 15 residues. Germline loops: CDR1 MNHNY, CDR2 SVGAGI (reference sequence). The CDR3 spells CASSRGAGGAGELFF. CDR3 DNA sequence: TGTGCCAGCAGCAGGGGGGCCGGAGGGGCCGGGGAGCTGTTTTTT.

This chain uses TRBV2 with TRBJ1-4; 8 bases are shared with TRBD1. The CDR3 totals 15 residues. After removal of 8 bases from V and 9 bases from J, the junction contained 14 bases not matched to a gene. In germline, CDR1 is SNHLY, CDR2 FYNNEI. CDR3 DNA sequence: TGTGCCAGCTCTCCGGAGACAGGGGAAAGGCAAAAACTGTTTTTT. Protein: CASSPETGERQKLFF.

V and J are TRBV18 and TRBJ1-3; D is ambiguous. The germline V and J ends were trimmed by 0 bases and 0 bases, with 9 bases remaining between them. Germline CDR1 reads KGHSH; CDR2 reads LQKENI. The CDR3 runs 16 residues. CDR3 sequence: CASSPPVESSGNTIYF. In nucleotides, the CDR3 is TGTGCCAGCTCACCACCGGTCGAGAGCTCTGGAAACACCATATATTTT.

This rearrangement joins TRBV5-1 to TRBJ2-5; 9 bases agree with TRBD2. Germline V gene lookup returns CDR1 SGHRS and CDR2 YFSETQ. The CDR3 totals 16 residues. V lost 2 bases and J lost 4; bases outside the gene matches: 9. The CDR3 DNA is TGCGCCAGCAGCTTCCCGACTAGCGGAACCCTAGAGACCCAGTACTTC. Its translation is CASSFPTSGTLETQYF.

This clone was seen once. V is TRBV7-8 and J is TRBJ2-1, with no clear D. The CDR3 is 11 residues long. Germline V CDR1 and CDR2: SGHVS, FQNEAQ. V lost 5 bases, J lost 10 bases, and 9 bases lay in between. CDR3 residues: CASSHEVEQFF. CDR3 DNA sequence: TGTGCCAGCAGCCACGAAGTCGAGCAGTTCTTC.

J is TRBJ1-3 and V is TRBV7-9; no definite D call. V was cut by 0 bases and J by 2 bases, with 11 bases left in between. Per the germline V gene, CDR1 is SEHNR and CDR2 is FQNEAQ (reference sequence). This CDR3 spans 16 amino acids. In DNA, the CDR3 is TGTGCCAGCAGCTTAGCGCAGCGTGTTACTGGAAACACCATATATTTT. As protein: CASSLAQRVTGNTIYF.

The rearrangement joins TRBV14 to TRBJ2-3, with D unresolved. V lost 3 bases to trimming and J lost 6 bases, with 10 bases between them. This CDR3 is 13 amino acids long. In germline, CDR1 is SGHDN, CDR2 FVKESK. As DNA, the CDR3 is TGTGCCAGCAGCCATGGATCACCGGATACGCAGTATTTT. It is translated as CASSHGSPDTQYF.

The J gene is TRBJ1-2, the V gene TRBV28; unclear D gene. V lost 7 bases and J 5 bases, leaving 14 bases between the germline ends. This CDR3 has 13 amino acids. Germline V gene lookup returns CDR1 MDHEN and CDR2 SYDVKM. The CDR3 spells CASNQGTRYGYTF. DNA for the CDR3: TGTGCCAGCAATCAAGGAACGAGATATGGCTACACCTTC.